Reported below is one TCR beta chain. Its specificity is unknown. These data originate in a study of OX40 agonist ivuxolimab in advanced cancers. Study context: Hepatocellular carcinoma, melanoma, renal cell or head and neck cancer affected the dose-escalation patients.

Any history of autoimmune disease or systemic immunosuppression disqualified patients. Repertoires were generated with immunoSEQ multiplex PCR, while TCRdb's copy carries only in-frame clones and drops some. The table lists nearly 80,000 clones, roughly 81% of them singletons. Study outcomes and limitations: Some patients without response likewise showed low normalized clonal expansion. On average, CD8+ T cells showed a greater number of expanded clones than CD4+.

Germline V gives CDR1 SGDLS, CDR2 YYNGEE. This CDR3 comprises 16 residues. J lost 4 bases, V lost 3 bases, and 9 bases had no gene match. The sequence was collected from an adult with an advanced solid tumor such as melanoma, head and neck, liver or kidney cancer. The source was CD4+ or CD8+ T cells sorted from blood, collected in a trial of the OX40 agonist ivuxolimab. J is TRBJ2-7 and V is TRBV9; 11 bases align to TRBD2. CDR3 DNA: TGTGCCAGCAGCGACGGGGTGACTAGCGGGGATTACGAGCAGTACTTC. Translation: CASSDGVTSGDYEQYF.